This TCR beta chain appears in the sequencing data of a study of blood T cell repertoires in COVID-19. About the study: Sites in the United States, Italy and Spain provided acute and convalescent COVID-19 samples.

The data were produced by immunoSEQ multiplex PCR, yet TCRdb's version contains in-frame clones alone and is incomplete. This table has approximately 89,000 clones, 75% to 90% appearing once. This clone was seen just once. Germline V gene data show CDR1 as LGHDT and CDR2 as YNNKEL (reference sequence). The V segment lost 4 bases and the J segment 9 bases; nucleotides outside the gene matches: 7. The CDR3 has 14 residues. The source is a human donor in a cohort sampled during active COVID-19. Sequencing was performed on peripheral blood. The chain joins TRBV3-1 (or the pseudogene TRBV3-2) to TRBJ2-5; 11 bases match TRBD1. The CDR3 here is CASSRRTGGQSQYF. CDR3 DNA sequence: TGTGCCAGCAGCCGTCGGACAGGGGGCCAATCCCAGTACTTC.